The clone carrying this TCR beta chain was found once. Its antigen remains unidentified. Method: immunoSEQ multiplex PCR; TCRdb's copy keeps in-frame clones and lacks some. In the table there are some 170,000 clones, roughly 88% of which are singletons. The sample is drawn from a study of T cell responses to AZD1222 COVID-19 vaccine. Broader study findings: At baseline, just six or seven AZD1222 recipients tested seropositive. In a largely white British group with more females than males, clonal diversity was possibly underestimated. Researchers took repertoire samples only after the peak T cell response had come.

Trimming pared 10 bases from V and 2 bases from J, leaving 11 bases between. CDR3 length: 12 amino acids. Germline values: CDR1 MNHEY, CDR2 SMNVEV (reference sequence). V is TRBV27 and J is TRBJ1-1; D perhaps matches TRBD1 (5 bases). This sequence was found in an adult who received the AZD1222 COVID-19 vaccine. The sample in question was peripheral blood, obtained 28 days after the second AZD1222 dose. CDR3 protein: CATGGRNTEAFF. The CDR3 DNA reads as TGTGCCACCGGGGGACGAAACACTGAAGCTTTCTTT.